This T cell receptor beta chain was found in a study of CD8 T cells in Susac syndrome. Reverse transcription used roughly 0.45 to 1 ug RNA and random hexamers. TCRdb processed the immunoSEQ multiplex PCR reads anew with MiXCR; each CDR3 protein has one entry. The sample carries about 200,000 distinct CDR3 sequences, over 85% recorded once. Sample: CD4+ T cells from PBMCs. This TCR derives from a human donor in good health.

CDR3 DNA sequence: TGCGCCAGCAGCTTGGATGACAGACGCGCCTACGAGCAGTACTTC. As protein: CASSLDDRRAYEQYF. The chain employs TRBV5-1 and TRBJ2-7, with a tentative D call TRBD1 (5 bases). V gave up 0 bases and J gave up 2 bases, with 12 bases separating them. The CDR3 has 15 residues. Germline lookup yields CDR1 SGHRS and CDR2 YFSETQ. The full variable domain, rest sourced from reference TRBV5-1 and TRBJ2-7, is KAGVTQTPRYLIKTRGQQVTLSCSPISGHRSVSWYQQTPGQGLQFLFEYFSETQRNKGNFPGRFSGRQFSNSRSEMNVSTLELGDSALYLCASSLDDRRAYEQYFGPGTRLTVT.